The 9 T cell receptor beta chains below were found in one sample sequenced in a study of blood T cell repertoires in COVID-19. Assay used: immunoSEQ multiplex PCR; TCRdb lists only in-frame clones, some missing. The profile shows more than 250,000 clones, about 90% of them singletons. The sample was peripheral blood. The receptors originated from a woman aged 25 to 45 who had recovered from COVID-19.

Concerning this clone: One junction end does not reproduce the germline sequence, and a read error may be involved. The V call is TRBV7-7, the J call TRBJ1-1; tentatively, D is TRBD1 (5 bases). CDR3 length: 15 amino acids. Germline assignment: CDR1 SSHAT and CDR2 FNYEAQ (reference sequence). CDR3 in DNA: TGTGCTAGCAGCTGGACGGGGGAAAGGAGGACTGAAGCTTTCTTT. This sequence encodes CASSWTGERRTEAFF. Together with reference TRBV7-7 and TRBJ1-1, the CDR3 gives the full variable domain: GAGVSQSPRYKVTKRGQDVTLRCDPISSHATLYWYQQALGQGPEFLTYFNYEAQPDKSGLPSDRFSAERPEGSISTLTIQRTEQRDSAMYRCASSWTGERRTEAFFGQGTRLTVV.

The chain is built from TRBV30 and TRBJ2-3; the D gene is possibly TRBD2 (6 bases). The CDR3 loop spans 14 amino acids. V was trimmed by 5 bases and J by 0 bases, leaving 12 bases between them. Germline V CDR1 and CDR2: GTSNPN, SVGIG (reference sequence). CDR3 protein: CAWLRDSSTDTQYF. CDR3 sequence (DNA): TGTGCCTGGCTCCGGGACTCCAGCACAGATACGCAGTATTTT.

This chain joins TRBV4-2 and TRBJ2-7; tentatively, D is TRBD2 (6 bases). Trimming removed 4 bases from V and 2 bases from J, with 9 bases in between. CDR1 LGHNA and CDR2 YNFKEQ come from the germline V gene. This CDR3 comprises 13 residues. CDR3 amino acids: CASSLSGAYEQYF. The CDR3 DNA follows: TGTGCCAGCAGCCTTAGCGGCGCCTACGAGCAGTACTTC.

The chain carries TRBV7-9 and TRBJ1-1; maybe TRBD1 (5 bases). The CDR3 extends over 15 amino acids. From germline, CDR1 is SEHNR and CDR2 FQNEAQ (reference sequence). V was shortened by 5 bases and J by 1 base, with 14 bases between the two germline ends. CDR3 in DNA: TGTGCCAGCAGCATACTACAGGCCACGAACACTGAAGCTTTCTTT. Amino acids: CASSILQATNTEAFF. The whole variable domain, remainder taken from reference TRBV7-9 and TRBJ1-1, is DTGVSQNPRHKITKRGQNVTFRCDPISEHNRLYWYRQTLGQGPEFLTYFQNEAQLEKSRLLSDRFSAERPKGSFSTLEIQRTEQGDSAMYLCASSILQATNTEAFFGQGTRLTVV.

This chain links TRBV5-1 with TRBJ2-2, with no clear D. The germline CDR1 and CDR2 sequences are SGHRS and YFSETQ. Trimming cost V 0 bases and J 6 bases, with 9 bases left between them. The CDR3 runs 14 residues. Here the CDR3 DNA reads TGCGCCAGCAGCTTGGAAGCCGCCGCCGGGGAGCTGTTTTTT. Translated: CASSLEAAAGELFF.

The chain joins TRBV6-5 to TRBJ2-7, with a possible D match to TRBD2 (5 bases). CDR3 length: 15 residues. Germline values: CDR1 MNHEY, CDR2 SVGAGI. The V end was cut by 0 bases, the J end by 2 bases, with 11 bases between. DNA of the CDR3: TGTGCCAGCAGTTACTCGAGTCTAGCAACCTACGAGCAGTACTTC. It translates to CASSYSSLATYEQYF.

The V call is TRBV5-1, the J call TRBJ2-5, with 7 bases identical to TRBD1. This CDR3 region has 13 residues. Germline V gene lookup returns CDR1 SGHRS and CDR2 YFSETQ. Trimming at V came to 4 bases and at J to 4 bases, leaving 4 bases not matched to a gene. DNA of the CDR3: TGCGCCAGCAGCACAGGGGATCGAGAGACCCAGTACTTC. As protein: CASSTGDRETQYF.

The CDR3 spells CASSYADEQYF. In DNA form, the CDR3 reads TGTGCCAGCAGCTACGCGGACGAGCAGTACTTC. J is TRBJ2-7 and V is TRBV7-2; D gene unclear. The germline V gene has CDR1 SGHTA and CDR2 FQGNSA. V was clipped by 4 bases and J by 5 bases, with 6 bases between them. This CDR3 contains 11 residues.

Here the CDR3 DNA reads TGTGCCAGCAGCTTAGTGAGGTTCCCGATGAGCTCTGGAAACACCATATATTTT. It translates to CASSLVRFPMSSGNTIYF. This chain uses TRBV11-2 with TRBJ1-3; no clear D gene. Looked up from germline, CDR1 is SGHAT and CDR2 is FQNNGV. The CDR3 contains 18 residues. Trimming took off 1 base at V and 0 bases at J, with 16 bases between the two ends.